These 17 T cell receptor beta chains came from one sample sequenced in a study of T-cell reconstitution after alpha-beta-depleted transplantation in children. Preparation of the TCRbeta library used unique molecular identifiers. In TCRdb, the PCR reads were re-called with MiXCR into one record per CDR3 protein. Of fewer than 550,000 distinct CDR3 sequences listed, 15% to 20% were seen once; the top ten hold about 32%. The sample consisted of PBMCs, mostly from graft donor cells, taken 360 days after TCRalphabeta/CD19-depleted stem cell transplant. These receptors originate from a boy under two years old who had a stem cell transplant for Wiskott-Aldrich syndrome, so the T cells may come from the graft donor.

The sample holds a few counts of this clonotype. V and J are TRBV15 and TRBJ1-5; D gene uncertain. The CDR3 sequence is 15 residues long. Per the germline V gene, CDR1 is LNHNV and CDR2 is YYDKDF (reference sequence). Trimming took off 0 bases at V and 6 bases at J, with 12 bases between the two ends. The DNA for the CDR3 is TGTGCCACCAGCAGAGATACGGGGTATGGTCAGCCCCAGCATTTT. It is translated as CATSRDTGYGQPQHF.

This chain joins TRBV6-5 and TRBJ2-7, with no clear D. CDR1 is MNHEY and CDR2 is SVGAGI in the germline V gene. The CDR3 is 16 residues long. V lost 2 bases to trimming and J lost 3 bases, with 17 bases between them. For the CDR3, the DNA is TGTGCCAGCAGTTACAAAGGGCCAGTTGCGCACTACGAGCAGTACTTC. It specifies CASSYKGPVAHYEQYF.

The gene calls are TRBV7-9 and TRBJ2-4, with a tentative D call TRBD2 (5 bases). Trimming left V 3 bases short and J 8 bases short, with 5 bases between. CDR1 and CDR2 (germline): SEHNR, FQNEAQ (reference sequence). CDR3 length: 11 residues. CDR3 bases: TGTGCCAGCAGCTTCGGGGACATTCAGTACTTC. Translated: CASSFGDIQYF.

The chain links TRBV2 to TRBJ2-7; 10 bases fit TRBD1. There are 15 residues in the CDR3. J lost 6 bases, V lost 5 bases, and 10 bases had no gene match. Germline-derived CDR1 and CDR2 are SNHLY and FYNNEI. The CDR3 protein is CASSYRDRGLGEQYF. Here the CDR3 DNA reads TGTGCCAGCAGTTACCGGGACAGGGGATTAGGCGAGCAGTACTTC.

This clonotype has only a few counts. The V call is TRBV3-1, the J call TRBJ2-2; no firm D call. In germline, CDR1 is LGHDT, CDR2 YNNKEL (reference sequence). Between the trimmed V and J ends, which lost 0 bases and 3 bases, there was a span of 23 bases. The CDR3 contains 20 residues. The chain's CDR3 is CASSQDPVWYPPGYTGELFF. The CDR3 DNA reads TGTGCCAGCAGCCAAGATCCAGTGTGGTACCCACCAGGTTACACCGGGGAGCTGTTTTTT. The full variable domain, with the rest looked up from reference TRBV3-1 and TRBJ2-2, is DTAVSQTPKYLVTQMGNDKSIKCEQNLGHDTMYWYKQDSKKFLKIMFSYNNKELIINETVPNRFSPKSPDKAHLNLHINSLELGDSAVYFCASSQDPVWYPPGYTGELFFGEGSRLTVL.

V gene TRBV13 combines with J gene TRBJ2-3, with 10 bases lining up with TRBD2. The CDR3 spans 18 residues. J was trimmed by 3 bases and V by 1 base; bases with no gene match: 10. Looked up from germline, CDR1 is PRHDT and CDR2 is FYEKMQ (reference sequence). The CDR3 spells CASSLEASGGFGTDTQYF. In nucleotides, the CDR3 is TGTGCCAGCAGCTTAGAGGCTAGCGGGGGTTTTGGGACAGATACGCAGTATTTT.

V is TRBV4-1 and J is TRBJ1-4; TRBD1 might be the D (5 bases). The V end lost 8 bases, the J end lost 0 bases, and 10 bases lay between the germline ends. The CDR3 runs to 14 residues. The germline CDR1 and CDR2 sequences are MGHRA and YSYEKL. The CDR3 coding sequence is TGCGCCAGCCGCTACAGGTCAACTAATGAAAAACTGTTTTTT. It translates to CASRYRSTNEKLFF.

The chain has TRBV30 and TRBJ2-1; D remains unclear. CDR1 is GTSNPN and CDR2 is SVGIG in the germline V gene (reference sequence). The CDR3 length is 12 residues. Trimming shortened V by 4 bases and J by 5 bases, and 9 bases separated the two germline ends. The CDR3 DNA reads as TGTGCCTGGAAAGGAGCTAACAATGAGCAGTTCTTC. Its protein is CAWKGANNEQFF.

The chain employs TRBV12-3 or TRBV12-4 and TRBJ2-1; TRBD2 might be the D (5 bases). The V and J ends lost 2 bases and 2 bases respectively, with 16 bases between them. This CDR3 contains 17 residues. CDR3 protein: CASSLTDSSFPYNEQFF. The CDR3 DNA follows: TGTGCCAGCAGTTTAACGGACTCCTCGTTTCCCTACAATGAGCAGTTCTTC.

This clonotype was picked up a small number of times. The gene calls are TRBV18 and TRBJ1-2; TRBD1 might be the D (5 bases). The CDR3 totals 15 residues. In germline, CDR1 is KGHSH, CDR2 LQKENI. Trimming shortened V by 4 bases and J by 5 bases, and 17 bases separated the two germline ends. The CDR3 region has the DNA TGTGCCAGCTCACTTCACGGATTTCGGGGGTATGGCTACACCTTC. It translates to CASSLHGFRGYGYTF.

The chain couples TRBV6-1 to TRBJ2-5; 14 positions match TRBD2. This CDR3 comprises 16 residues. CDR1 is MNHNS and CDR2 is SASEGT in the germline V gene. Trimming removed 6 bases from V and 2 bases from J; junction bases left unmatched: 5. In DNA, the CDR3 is TGTGCCAGCAGCGGGACTAGCGGGGGACAACAAGAGACCCAGTACTTC. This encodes CASSGTSGGQQETQYF.

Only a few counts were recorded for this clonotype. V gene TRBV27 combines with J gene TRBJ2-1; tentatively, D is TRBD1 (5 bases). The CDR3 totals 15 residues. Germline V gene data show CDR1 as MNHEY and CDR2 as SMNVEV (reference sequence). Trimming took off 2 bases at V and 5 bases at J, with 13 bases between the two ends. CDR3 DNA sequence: TGTGCCAGCAGTTTAGGCAGGGTAGGTCACAATGAGCAGTTCTTC. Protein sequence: CASSLGRVGHNEQFF.

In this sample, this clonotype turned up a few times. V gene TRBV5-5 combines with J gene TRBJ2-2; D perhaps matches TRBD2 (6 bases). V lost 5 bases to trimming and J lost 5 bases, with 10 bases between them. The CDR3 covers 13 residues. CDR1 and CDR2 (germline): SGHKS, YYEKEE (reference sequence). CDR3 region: CASRSAGTGELFF. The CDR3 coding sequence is TGTGCCAGCAGGTCTGCGGGAACCGGGGAGCTGTTTTTT.

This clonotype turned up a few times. CDR3 DNA: TGTGCCAGCAGTTTTTACGGGAGGGCCCCCCATGAGCAGTTCTTC. Its translation is CASSFYGRAPHEQFF. The chain employs TRBV12-3 or TRBV12-4 and TRBJ2-1; 8 bases align to TRBD2. CDR3 length: 15 amino acids. Losses at the gene ends were 3 bases for V and 8 bases for J; bases not matched to a gene: 9.

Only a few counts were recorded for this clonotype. The CDR3 bases are TGTGCCAGCACCCCCCTCGGGACATCGCTCTCTGGAAACACCATATATTTT. Its protein product is CASTPLGTSLSGNTIYF. The V gene is TRBV12-3 or TRBV12-4, the J gene TRBJ1-3; D is possibly TRBD1 (6 bases). There are 17 residues in the CDR3. The V end lost 7 bases, the J end lost 0 bases, and 19 bases lay between the germline ends.

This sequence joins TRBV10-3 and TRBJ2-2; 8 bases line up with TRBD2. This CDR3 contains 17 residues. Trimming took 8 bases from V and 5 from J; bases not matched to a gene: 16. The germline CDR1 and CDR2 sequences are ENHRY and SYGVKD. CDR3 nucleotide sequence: TGTGCCATCCCGAAAGCGGGGGCGCGCCACGCGACCGGGGAGCTGTTTTTT. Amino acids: CAIPKAGARHATGELFF.

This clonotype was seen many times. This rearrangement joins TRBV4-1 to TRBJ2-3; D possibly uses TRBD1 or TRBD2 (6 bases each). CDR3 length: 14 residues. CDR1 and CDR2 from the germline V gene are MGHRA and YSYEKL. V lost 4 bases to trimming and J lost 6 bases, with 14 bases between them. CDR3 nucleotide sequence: TGCGCCAGCAGCCTCGGGGGCGGTTTGGATACGCAGTATTTT. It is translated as CASSLGGGLDTQYF.